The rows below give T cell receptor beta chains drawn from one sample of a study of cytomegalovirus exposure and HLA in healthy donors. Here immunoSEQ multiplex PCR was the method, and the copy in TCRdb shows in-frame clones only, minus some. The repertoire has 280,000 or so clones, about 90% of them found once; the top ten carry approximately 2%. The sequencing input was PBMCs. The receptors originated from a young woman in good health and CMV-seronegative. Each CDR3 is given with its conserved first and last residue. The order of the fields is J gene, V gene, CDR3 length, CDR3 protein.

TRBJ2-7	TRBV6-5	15	CASSRGTSGGYEQYF
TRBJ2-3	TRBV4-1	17	CASSQQMTGGSTDTQYF
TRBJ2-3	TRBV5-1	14	CASSFTQGTDTQYF
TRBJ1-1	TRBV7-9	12	CSSSPQGVGAFF
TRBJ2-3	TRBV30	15	CAWSVRAGGTDTQYF
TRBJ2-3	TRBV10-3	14	CATNDREVADTQYF
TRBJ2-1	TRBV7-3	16	CASSPSGGLAYNEQFF
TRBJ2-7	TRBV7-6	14	CASSLATRDGEQYF
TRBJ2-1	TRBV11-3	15	CASSLDSLAGGEQFF
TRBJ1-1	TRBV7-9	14	CASSFVLGGAEAFF
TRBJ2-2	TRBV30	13	CAWSDGTGGELFF
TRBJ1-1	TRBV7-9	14	CASSYTGRDTEAFF
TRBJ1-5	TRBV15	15	CATSRDVGQGALPHF
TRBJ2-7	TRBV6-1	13	CASSDGGAHEQYF
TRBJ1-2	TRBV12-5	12	CASGWQGGGYTF
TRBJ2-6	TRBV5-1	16	CASSLGQGAGANVLTF
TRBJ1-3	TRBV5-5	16	CASSPDTRSSGNTIYF
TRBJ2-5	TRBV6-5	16	CASSYGGQEPGGTQYF
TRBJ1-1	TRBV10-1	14	CASSDQQGGTEAFF
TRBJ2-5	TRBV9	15	CASSVGGLLGETQYF
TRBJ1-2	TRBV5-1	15	CASSSGRITNYGYTF
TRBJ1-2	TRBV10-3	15	CATSSTDSVNYGYTF
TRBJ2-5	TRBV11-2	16	CASSLNWRGGQETQYF
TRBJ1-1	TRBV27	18	CASSLMGKVRGVNTEAFF
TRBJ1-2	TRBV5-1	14	CASSLITGLSGYTF
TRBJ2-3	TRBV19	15	CASSIGAGGTDTQYF
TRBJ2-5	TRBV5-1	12	CASSDSQETQYF
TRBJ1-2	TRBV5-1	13	CASSLGQVNGYTF
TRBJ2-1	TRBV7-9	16	CASSLKLAGVGNEQFF
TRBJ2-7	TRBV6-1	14	CASSEGAPGYEQYF
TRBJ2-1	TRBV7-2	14	CASGKRGGRDEQFF
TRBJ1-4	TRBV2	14	CATARRQGHEKLFF
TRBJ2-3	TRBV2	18	CASSEEAGALISTDTQYF
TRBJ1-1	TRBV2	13	CATDAPGGGPPGF
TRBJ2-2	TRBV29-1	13	CSARQGSTGELFF
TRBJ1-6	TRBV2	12	CATRVANSPLHF
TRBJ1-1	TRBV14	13	CASSQMTGMRAFF
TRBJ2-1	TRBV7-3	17	CASSLTFGGTPYNEQFF
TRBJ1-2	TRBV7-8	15	CASSAHFEEHYGYTF
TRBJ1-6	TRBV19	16	CASSGQGQGAGSPLHF
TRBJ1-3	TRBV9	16	CASSPREGLSGNTIYF
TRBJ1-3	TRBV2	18	CASKSDGRSGGTGNTIYF
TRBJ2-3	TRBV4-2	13	CASSQGGLERVYF
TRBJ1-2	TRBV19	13	CASSPAGVHGYTF
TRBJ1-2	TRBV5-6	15	CASSLVRDRDYGYTF
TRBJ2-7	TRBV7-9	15	CSSSLGGALMGEQYF
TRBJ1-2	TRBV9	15	CASSVSGTELYGYTF
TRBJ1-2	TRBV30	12	CACTRGGYGYTF
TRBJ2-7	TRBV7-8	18	CASSTTRASDRAPYEQYF
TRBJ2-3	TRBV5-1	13	CASSREDTDTQYF
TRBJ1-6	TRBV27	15	CASSPHRVRNSPLHF
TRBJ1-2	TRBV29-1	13	CSVVGSTGYGYTF
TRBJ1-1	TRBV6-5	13	CASVTTGNTEAFF
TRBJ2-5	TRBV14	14	CASSPIAGSETQYF